Following are 32 T cell receptor beta chains from one sample sequenced in a study of T-cell reconstitution after alpha-beta-depleted transplantation in children. The authors prepared the TCRbeta library with unique molecular identifiers. TCRdb redid the calling of the PCR reads with MiXCR, one entry per CDR3 protein. Of roughly 310,000 distinct CDR3 sequences listed, around 25% are singletons. Sequenced here: PBMCs, mostly from graft donor cells, sampled 180 days after TCRalphabeta/CD19-depleted stem cell transplant. The receptors were sampled from a male patient between 10 and 17 years old who had a stem cell transplant for acute lymphoblastic leukemia, so the T cells may come from the graft donor.

This sequence joins TRBV12-3 or TRBV12-4 and TRBJ2-2; D perhaps matches TRBD1 (5 bases). CDR3 length equals 13 residues. The V gene lost 6 bases and the J gene lost 3 bases, with 8 bases spanning the gap. CDR3 DNA: TGTGCCAGCAGGCGCAGGGACACCGGGGAGCTGTTTTTT. This codes for CASRRRDTGELFF.

This clonotype was seen only a few times. The J gene is TRBJ1-2, the V gene TRBV12-3 or TRBV12-4, with TRBD1 matching over 8 bases. V dropped 4 bases and J dropped 4; count of bases not matched to a gene: 8. The CDR3 is 15 amino acids. CDR3 sequence (DNA): TGTGCCAGCAGTTCGACAGGGGCTGGGGTCTATGGCTACACCTTC. It translates to CASSSTGAGVYGYTF.

This clonotype is a singleton in its sample. This rearrangement joins TRBV29-1 to TRBJ2-6, with D uncertain. The V end was cut by 7 bases, the J end by 1 base, with 17 bases between. Germline lookup yields CDR1 SQVTM and CDR2 ANQGSEA. There are 16 residues in the CDR3. Here the CDR3 reads CSAGPAVGSGANVLTF. CDR3 bases: TGCAGCGCCGGACCGGCCGTCGGGTCTGGGGCCAACGTCCTGACTTTC.

This chain joins TRBV7-9 and TRBJ2-4; a weak D match, TRBD1 (5 bases). The CDR3 has 17 amino acids. V was clipped by 5 bases and J by 0 bases, with 17 bases between them. Germline V gives CDR1 SEHNR, CDR2 FQNEAQ (reference sequence). The CDR3 region has the DNA TGTGCCAGCAGCCTAGGGGCCAACCTGATAGCCAAAAACATTCAGTACTTC. Its protein product is CASSLGANLIAKNIQYF.

A few counts support this clonotype. This chain connects TRBV4-2 to TRBJ2-7, with 8 positions matching TRBD2. Unmatched junction bases numbered 3, after V lost 8 bases and J lost 0 bases. Per the germline V gene, CDR1 is LGHNA and CDR2 is YNFKEQ. The CDR3 consists of 13 residues. CDR3 protein: CASAGGSSYEQYF. The CDR3 DNA follows: TGTGCCAGCGCGGGAGGAAGCTCCTACGAGCAGTACTTC.

The CDR3: CASSLIGMGETQYF. The CDR3 bases are TGTGCCAGCAGCCTAATAGGAATGGGAGAGACCCAGTACTTC. V is TRBV3-1 and J is TRBJ2-5; D remains unclear. Germline-derived CDR1 and CDR2 are LGHDT and YNNKEL (reference sequence). The CDR3 is 14 residues long. The V end lost 4 bases, the J end lost 4 bases, and 13 bases lay between the germline ends.

The chain combines TRBV11-1 with TRBJ1-3; D is perhaps TRBD1 (5 bases). V gave up 4 bases and J gave up 0 bases, with 10 bases separating them. Germline V CDR1 and CDR2: SGHAT, FQDESV (reference sequence). The CDR3 extends over 15 amino acids. CDR3 loop: CASSSPGTSGNTIYF. The CDR3 DNA reads TGTGCCAGCAGCTCGCCGGGGACCTCTGGAAACACCATATATTTT.

The gene calls are TRBV10-3 and TRBJ2-5; 11 nucleotides align to TRBD2. The trim removed 0 bases at V and 3 bases at J, leaving 0 bases unmatched. CDR3 length equals 15 residues. Germline assignment: CDR1 ENHRY and CDR2 SYGVKD. For the CDR3, the DNA is TGTGCCATCAGTGAGTCTAGCGGGAGGGAAGAGACCCAGTACTTC. Its protein is CAISESSGREETQYF.

V is TRBV24-1 and J is TRBJ2-7; D assignment may be TRBD1 or TRBD2 (5 bases each). The V gene's germline CDR1 is KGHDR and CDR2 SFDVKD. There are 11 residues in the CDR3. The germline V and J ends were trimmed by 7 bases and 5 bases, with 8 bases remaining between them. CDR3 coding DNA: TGTGCCACCAGCCGAGGGGACGAGCAGTACTTC. Amino acids: CATSRGDEQYF.

V usage is TRBV5-1 and J usage is TRBJ2-1, with 9 bases aligning to TRBD2. CDR3 size: 15 residues. CDR1 and CDR2 from the germline V gene are SGHRS and YFSETQ. The V and J ends lost 0 bases and 10 bases, in that order; junction bases with no gene match: 8. The CDR3 region has the DNA TGCGCCAGCAGCTTGGAACTAGCGGGTCCCCGAGAGCAGTTCTTC. As protein: CASSLELAGPREQFF.

This clonotype was seen only a few times. The chain joins TRBV4-1 to TRBJ2-7; D not certain. CDR3 length: 16 amino acids. Germline CDR1 MGHRA, CDR2 YSYEKL. V was trimmed by 4 bases and J by 0 bases, leaving 16 bases between them. The CDR3 sequence is CASSRILGLSSYEQYF. In DNA form, the CDR3 reads TGCGCCAGCAGCCGTATCCTAGGGCTTAGCTCCTACGAGCAGTACTTC.

The CDR3 sequence is CASSVVGNSPLHF. The CDR3 nucleotides are TGTGCCAGCAGCGTAGTTGGGAATTCACCCCTCCACTTT. J is TRBJ1-6 and V is TRBV9, with no clear D. The CDR3 covers 13 residues. Per the germline V gene, CDR1 is SGDLS and CDR2 is YYNGEE. Deletions cut 0 bases from V and 7 bases from J, with 5 bases between.

The DNA of the CDR3 is TGCGCCAGCAGCCCAGTAGCGGGAGAGGGCGTCGGGGAGCTGTTTTTT. Its protein is CASSPVAGEGVGELFF. The gene calls are TRBV5-1 and TRBJ2-2, with 9 bases fitting TRBD2. With 4 bases clipped from V and 7 bases from J, the junction kept 11 bases outside the gene matches. The CDR3 contains 16 residues. Germline V gene data show CDR1 as SGHRS and CDR2 as YFSETQ.

This clonotype was seen more than once but under ten times. V gene TRBV12-3 or TRBV12-4 combines with J gene TRBJ2-1, with 7 bases lining up with TRBD2. The J segment lost 10 bases and the V segment lost 6 bases, leaving 6 bases of the junction unmatched. CDR3 length: 12 residues. The CDR3 sequence: CASSWTRLEQFF. The CDR3 nucleotides are TGTGCCAGCAGCTGGACTAGATTAGAGCAGTTCTTC.

This clonotype appeared a few times. The chain is built from TRBV3-1 and TRBJ2-5; no clear D gene. CDR1 and CDR2 from the germline V gene are LGHDT and YNNKEL (reference sequence). The CDR3 is 13 amino acids. Trimming removed 0 bases at V and 4 bases at J, with 6 bases between. CDR3: CASSQEEVETQYF. CDR3 sequence (DNA): TGTGCCAGCAGCCAAGAAGAGGTAGAGACCCAGTACTTC.

The CDR3 loop is CASSQLELYEQYF. DNA of the CDR3: TGCGCCAGCAGCCAACTGGAGCTCTACGAGCAGTACTTC. The chain carries TRBV4-1 and TRBJ2-7; no clear D gene. V lost 2 bases and J lost 3, with 8 bases in between. Germline values: CDR1 MGHRA, CDR2 YSYEKL. This CDR3 contains 13 residues.

In this sample, this clonotype turned up a few times. The chain recombines TRBV24-1 with TRBJ2-3; D might be TRBD1 (5 bases). Deletions cut 9 bases from V and 6 bases from J, with 15 bases between. The CDR3 has 13 amino acids. Germline V gives CDR1 KGHDR, CDR2 SFDVKD. The CDR3 loop is CATRSRRVDTQYF. CDR3 DNA sequence: TGTGCCACCCGCTCCCGCAGGGTGGATACGCAGTATTTT.

This clonotype was seen a handful of times. The chain is built from TRBV7-2 and TRBJ1-5; no clear D gene. This CDR3 has 14 amino acids. V was pared by 5 bases and J by 6 bases, with 14 bases between. Germline CDR1 SGHTA, CDR2 FQGNSA. The CDR3 sequence: CASSGLGTIQPQHF. The CDR3 nucleotides are TGTGCCAGCAGCGGATTAGGTACCATTCAGCCCCAGCATTTT.

The rearrangement uses TRBV7-9 and TRBJ1-1, with 7 bases lining up with TRBD1. The CDR3 length is 15 residues. V was clipped by 1 base and J by 2 bases; unmatched bases: 4. Germline CDR1 SEHNR, CDR2 FQNEAQ (reference sequence). CDR3 sequence: CASSLVGTANTEAFF. DNA for the CDR3: TGTGCCAGCAGCTTAGTTGGGACAGCTAACACTGAAGCTTTCTTT.

DNA of the CDR3: TGTGCCAGCTCACGATACGGTCATTACGAGCAGTACTTC. Translation: CASSRYGHYEQYF. This chain uses TRBV18 with TRBJ2-7; D is undetermined. The CDR3 runs to 13 residues. Germline loops: CDR1 KGHSH, CDR2 LQKENI. With 4 bases removed from V and 4 bases from J, the gap between germline ends came to 11 bases.

This clonotype turned up a few times. This rearrangement joins TRBV6-6 to TRBJ2-7, with a possible D match to TRBD2 (6 bases). V was pared by 8 bases and J by 7 bases, with 18 bases between. CDR1 is MNHNY and CDR2 is SVGAGI in the germline V gene (reference sequence). The CDR3 has 13 residues. Here the CDR3 DNA reads TGTGCCAGCCGCGCGGGATTAGTGGGTGAGCAGTACTTC. This translates into CASRAGLVGEQYF.

This clonotype was detected ten times or more. The chain recombines TRBV7-2 with TRBJ2-7, with D hard to call. Deletions cut 2 bases from V and 3 bases from J, with 2 bases between. This CDR3 contains 11 residues. Germline V lookup: CDR1 SGHTA, CDR2 FQGNSA. The chain's CDR3 is CASSLFYEQYF. The CDR3, as DNA: TGTGCCAGCAGCTTATTCTACGAGCAGTACTTC.

This clonotype occurred a few times. The chain employs TRBV12-3 or TRBV12-4 and TRBJ1-2; weak D call: TRBD1 (5 bases). V was shortened by 8 bases and J by 0 bases, with 10 bases between the two germline ends. The CDR3 sequence is 13 residues long. The CDR3 loop reads CASGGPANYGYTF. In DNA, the CDR3 is TGTGCCAGCGGGGGACCCGCTAACTATGGCTACACCTTC.

This clonotype occurred a few times. The V call is TRBV20-1, the J call TRBJ2-7; D gene uncertain. The CDR3 is made up of 10 amino acids. CDR1 DFQATT and CDR2 SNEGSKA come from the germline V gene (reference sequence). V lost 6 bases and J 7 bases, leaving 10 bases between the germline ends. CDR3 sequence reads: CSARLEEQYF. CDR3 coding DNA: TGCAGTGCCCGTTTGGAGGAGCAGTACTTC.

V is TRBV6-1 and J is TRBJ1-1; D remains unclear. The CDR3 loop spans 15 amino acids. Germline V gene lookup returns CDR1 MNHNS and CDR2 SASEGT. V was cut by 5 bases and J by 5 bases, with 18 bases left in between. CDR3 in DNA: TGTGCCAGCAGTCGATGGACGGGTTGGGATACTGAAGCTTTCTTT. Its translation is CASSRWTGWDTEAFF.

In this sample, this clonotype turned up a few times. The chain joins TRBV20-1 to TRBJ2-3, with unresolved D. The CDR3 extends over 12 amino acids. V lost 3 bases and J 3 bases, leaving 7 bases between the germline ends. CDR1 is DFQATT and CDR2 is SNEGSKA in the germline V gene (reference sequence). CDR3 protein: CSASPVTDTQYF. The CDR3 DNA reads TGCAGTGCTAGCCCCGTAACAGATACGCAGTATTTT.

The chain has TRBV4-1 and TRBJ2-5, with D maybe TRBD1 (5 bases). The CDR3 extends over 13 amino acids. The germline gives CDR1 MGHRA, CDR2 YSYEKL. Trimming removed 4 bases at V and 4 bases at J, with 10 bases between. CDR3 residues: CASSRRERETQYF. The DNA for the CDR3 is TGCGCCAGCAGCCGCAGGGAACGAGAGACCCAGTACTTC.

This clonotype was picked up a small number of times. The chain combines TRBV6-5 with TRBJ1-2, with a weak D call TRBD1 (5 bases). Germline CDR1 reads MNHEY; CDR2 reads SVGAGI. Trimming removed 10 bases at V and 4 bases at J, with 13 bases between. CDR3 size: 12 residues. The CDR3 DNA reads as TGTGCCACCAGGGCAAAAGGCTATGGCTACACCTTC. Amino acid sequence: CATRAKGYGYTF.

This clonotype has a handful of counts. This chain joins TRBV14 and TRBJ2-7; 9 bases match TRBD2. The J segment lost 3 bases and the V segment lost 1 base, leaving 7 bases of the junction unmatched. The CDR3 spans 16 residues. The germline CDR1 and CDR2 sequences are SGHDN and FVKESK. CDR3 bases: TGTGCCAGCAGCCAAGGCAGGCGGGAGGGGGTCTACGAGCAGTACTTC. Protein: CASSQGRREGVYEQYF. The variable domain in full, completed from reference TRBV14 and TRBJ2-7, reads EAGVTQFPSHSVIEKGQTVTLRCDPISGHDNLYWYRRVMGKEIKFLLHFVKESKQDESGMPNNRFLAERTGGTYSTLKVQPAELEDSGVYFCASSQGRREGVYEQYFGPGTRLTVT.

Only a few counts were recorded for this clonotype. The chain has TRBV5-1 and TRBJ2-1, with D perhaps being TRBD1 or TRBD2 (5 bases each). The CDR3 extends over 12 amino acids. V was trimmed by 4 bases and J by 15 bases, leaving 17 bases between them. Germline loops: CDR1 SGHRS, CDR2 YFSETQ. The CDR3: CASSTPGPLVFF. CDR3 in DNA: TGCGCCAGCAGCACCCCGGGACCCCTAGTGTTCTTC.

This clonotype has at least ten counts. The CDR3 region has the DNA TGTGCCAGCAGCCTCCCCGGGACAGGCCATTGGAATGAGCAGTTCTTC. Its translation: CASSLPGTGHWNEQFF. The chain couples TRBV3-1 to TRBJ2-1; 8 positions match TRBD1. Germline V gene lookup returns CDR1 LGHDT and CDR2 YNNKEL (reference sequence). CDR3 length equals 16 residues. V lost 4 bases to trimming and J lost 7 bases; unmatched junction nucleotides: 12.

This chain joins TRBV9 and TRBJ1-1, with D unresolved. CDR3 length equals 16 residues. Trimming stripped 3 bases from V and 3 bases from J, with 18 bases between. CDR1 SGDLS and CDR2 YYNGEE come from the germline V gene. The CDR3 is CASSAPTDREDTEAFF. CDR3 nucleotides: TGTGCCAGCAGCGCACCGACGGACCGTGAGGACACTGAAGCTTTCTTT.